This TCR beta chain was observed in a study of radiotherapy plus CTLA-4 blockade in lung cancer. Some clones are missing from TCRdb's copy, which holds only in-frame ones; the method was immunoSEQ multiplex PCR. The sample lists fewer than 90,000 clones; roughly four fifths were seen once. The length of the CDR3 is 13 residues. Germline V gene sequence: CDR1 SGHTA, CDR2 FQGNSA. V was trimmed by 2 bases and J by 9 bases, leaving 11 bases between them. This clone has just one count. The sample consisted of peripheral blood, taken from a patient treated with radiotherapy plus ipilimumab. This clonotype originated in a human donor with non-small cell lung cancer who had stable disease on radiotherapy plus ipilimumab. This chain connects TRBV7-2 to TRBJ2-1; D call uncertain. CDR3 sequence: CASSLTGLGEQFF. The DNA of the CDR3 is TGTGCCAGCAGCTTAACGGGTTTGGGTGAGCAGTTCTTC.